Below, 22 T cell receptor beta chains from the same sample are listed, as sequenced in a study of blood T cell repertoires in COVID-19. The protocol was immunoSEQ multiplex PCR, while the TCRdb copy is restricted to in-frame clones and leaves out a portion. The table includes hundreds of thousands of clones, 75% to 85% detected once. Material: peripheral blood. These TCRs come from a man aged 45-65 years with active or convalescent COVID-19.

In this sample, this clone turned up once. This chain links TRBV28 with TRBJ2-7, with TRBD2 matching over 9 bases. Looked up from germline, CDR1 is MDHEN and CDR2 is SYDVKM. This CDR3 comprises 15 residues. V was pared by 3 bases and J by 4 bases, with 7 bases of the junction left unmatched. CDR3: CASSFRGRGSYEQYF. CDR3 DNA: TGTGCCAGCAGTTTTCGCGGGAGGGGAAGTTACGAGCAGTACTTC. Full variable domain (missing parts from reference TRBV28 and TRBJ2-7): DVKVTQSSRYLVKRTGEKVFLECVQDMDHENMFWYRQDPGLGLRLIYFSYDVKMKEKGDIPEGYSVSREKKERFSLILESASTNQTSMYLCASSFRGRGSYEQYFGPGTRLTVT.

This chain links TRBV11-2 with TRBJ2-5, with 8 bases identical to TRBD2. Losses at the gene ends were 1 base for V and 5 bases for J; bases not matched to a gene: 6. CDR1 and CDR2 from the germline V gene are SGHAT and FQNNGV. The length of the CDR3 is 15 residues. CDR3 amino acids: CASSLAGGRRETQYF. CDR3 DNA: TGTGCCAGCAGCTTAGCGGGAGGGCGGCGGGAGACCCAGTACTTC.

This sequence joins TRBV7-6 and TRBJ1-2; perhaps TRBD1 as D (6 bases). Germline V lookup: CDR1 SGHVS, CDR2 FNYEAQ. The CDR3 extends over 15 amino acids. V was clipped by 1 base and J by 4 bases, with 13 bases between them. The CDR3 loop reads CASSLGTGQTYGYTF. The CDR3 region has the DNA TGTGCCAGCAGCTTAGGTACCGGACAGACCTATGGCTACACCTTC.

V usage is TRBV30 and J usage is TRBJ2-2; TRBD2 matches at 10 bases. Germline CDR1 and CDR2: GTSNPN and SVGIG (reference sequence). V shed 5 bases and J 3 bases; nucleotides not matched to a gene: 9. The CDR3 consists of 16 residues. The DNA for the CDR3 is TGTGCCTGGGACTCGCCAAGCGGGAGGGACACCGGGGAGCTGTTTTTT. It codes for CAWDSPSGRDTGELFF.

This chain uses TRBV28 with TRBJ1-2, with 10 bases identical to TRBD1. Germline CDR1 MDHEN, CDR2 SYDVKM. J lost 7 bases, V lost 5 bases, and 13 bases had no gene match. The CDR3 has 16 amino acids. Written as DNA, the CDR3 is TGTGCCAGCAGTCCTTATATTGGGACAGGGGAGGGTGGCTACACCTTC. This gives the protein CASSPYIGTGEGGYTF.

The V gene is TRBV5-1, the J gene TRBJ1-6; D is possibly TRBD1 (5 bases). Germline CDR1 and CDR2: SGHRS and YFSETQ. Trimming removed 0 bases from V and 7 bases from J, with 11 bases in between. The CDR3 is made up of 15 amino acids. The CDR3 bases are TGCGCCAGCAGCTTGGTCAATGGGGCGAATTCACCCCTCCACTTT. Translation: CASSLVNGANSPLHF.

The V and J genes are TRBV9 and TRBJ2-1, with TRBD2 matching over 7 bases. CDR3 length: 14 residues. Germline values: CDR1 SGDLS, CDR2 YYNGEE. With 1 base clipped from V and 15 bases from J, the junction kept 13 bases outside the gene matches. The chain's CDR3 is CASSVIASGFPPFF. CDR3 nucleotides: TGTGCCAGCAGCGTAATTGCTAGCGGTTTTCCGCCGTTCTTC.

CDR3 protein: CAWRAQGGDGEKLFF. For the CDR3, the DNA is TGTGCCTGGAGGGCCCAAGGAGGGGACGGTGAAAAACTGTTTTTT. J is TRBJ1-4 and V is TRBV30; possibly TRBD1 for D (5 bases). Germline lookup yields CDR1 GTSNPN and CDR2 SVGIG (reference sequence). The CDR3 has 15 amino acids. The ends were cut back, 3 bases at V and 7 bases at J, with 18 bases in the middle.

Worth noting for this clone: A much larger clone differs from this one at a single base, so this may be a read error. This chain uses TRBV13 with TRBJ1-1; tentatively, D is TRBD1 (5 bases). Per germline, CDR1 PRHDT and CDR2 FYEKMQ (reference sequence). Trimming shortened V by 3 bases and J by 1 base, and 6 bases separated the two germline ends. The CDR3 covers 13 residues. The CDR3 DNA reads TGTGCCAGCAGCTTCGACAGGAACACTGAAGCTTTCTTT. Amino acids: CASSFDRNTEAFF.

The CDR3 DNA reads TGCGCCAGCTCAGGCGAGCAGTACTTC. Translating it yields CASSGEQYF. The chain recombines TRBV10-1 with TRBJ2-7; no reliable D call. The V gene lost 8 bases and the J gene lost 6 bases, with 5 bases spanning the gap. The length of the CDR3 is 9 residues. From germline, CDR1 is WNHNN and CDR2 SYGVQD (reference sequence).

The chain joins TRBV3-1 (or the pseudogene TRBV3-2) to TRBJ1-1, with D maybe TRBD1 (5 bases). V lost 1 base, J lost 5 bases, and 14 bases lay in between. The V gene's germline CDR1 is LGHDT and CDR2 YNNKEL (reference sequence). The CDR3 spans 15 residues. In DNA, the CDR3 is TGTGCCAGCAGCCAAGCGGCAGGGATGGTGACTGAAGCTTTCTTT. This sequence encodes CASSQAAGMVTEAFF.

This chain links TRBV7-3 with TRBJ2-1; D possibly corresponds to TRBD2 (6 bases). Germline-derived CDR1 and CDR2 are SGHTA and FQGTGA. The CDR3 spans 15 residues. Trimming took off 5 bases at V and 7 bases at J, with 18 bases between the two ends. CDR3 DNA: TGTGCCAGCAGCCTGGTTTTTGCGGGACCGAATGAGCAGTTCTTC. Translated: CASSLVFAGPNEQFF.

The chain combines TRBV21-1 with TRBJ2-3; the DNA was not compared with TRBD1, the D call given in the table. TRBV21-1 is termed a pseudogene. The CDR3 covers 18 residues. This CDR3 is CASSKGEGQGPPTDTQYF. The CDR3 region has the DNA TGTGCCAGCAGCAAAGGGGAAGGACAGGGCCCCCCGACAGATACGCAGTATTTT.

This chain uses TRBV27 with TRBJ1-1; possibly TRBD1 for D (6 bases). Deletions cut 6 bases from V and 0 bases from J, with 8 bases between. The CDR3 extends over 13 amino acids. Germline lookup yields CDR1 MNHEY and CDR2 SMNVEV (reference sequence). CDR3 loop: CASRTGLNTEAFF. The CDR3, as DNA: TGTGCCAGCAGAACAGGGTTGAACACTGAAGCTTTCTTT.

The V gene is TRBV12-3 or TRBV12-4, the J gene TRBJ2-1; 9 bases agree with TRBD2. The V gene end was trimmed by 7 bases and the J gene end by 9 bases; junction bases not matched to a gene: 4. CDR3 length: 12 residues. CDR3 sequence (DNA): TGTGCCAGCACATTAGCGGGAGCTGAGCAGTTCTTC. It yields the protein CASTLAGAEQFF.

V gene TRBV7-9 combines with J gene TRBJ2-1; 9 bases agree with TRBD2. V lost 1 base, J lost 6 bases, and 7 bases stayed unmatched. CDR3 length: 16 amino acids. Germline CDR1 and CDR2: SEHNR and FQNEAQ (reference sequence). The CDR3 here is CASSLGRAGGLNEQFF. Here the CDR3 DNA reads TGTGCCAGCAGCTTAGGCAGAGCGGGAGGTCTCAATGAGCAGTTCTTC.

In this sample, this clone turned up a few times. The sample contains more than one DNA sequence encoding this CDR3. The chain is built from TRBV19 and TRBJ1-3; D remains unclear. Trimming shortened V by 7 bases and J by 1 base, and 11 bases separated the two germline ends. The CDR3 sequence is 14 residues long. Per the germline V gene, CDR1 is LNHDA and CDR2 is SQIVND (reference sequence). CDR3 in DNA: TGTGCCAGTATTTCGGGTTCATCTGGAAACACCATATATTTT. As protein: CASISGSSGNTIYF.

V is TRBV6-4 and J is TRBJ2-1; D gene uncertain. This CDR3 is built from 13 residues. Germline V gene sequence: CDR1 MRHNA, CDR2 SNTAGT. With 3 bases removed from V and 6 bases from J, the gap between germline ends came to 9 bases. The CDR3 region is CASSEFMANEQFF. In DNA, the CDR3 is TGTGCCAGCAGTGAATTTATGGCCAATGAGCAGTTCTTC.

The CDR3 sequence is CASDAGAWTNYGYTF. The CDR3 DNA reads TGTGCCAGCGACGCGGGGGCTTGGACTAACTATGGCTACACCTTC. V is TRBV6-5 and J is TRBJ1-2; tentative D call: TRBD1 (6 bases). V shed 8 bases and J shed 0 bases, with 16 bases lying between them. This CDR3 comprises 15 residues. Germline V gene lookup returns CDR1 MNHEY and CDR2 SVGAGI.

The V and J genes are TRBV28 and TRBJ2-2, with D uncertain. The germline V gene encodes CDR1 MDHEN and CDR2 SYDVKM. Trimming pared 5 bases from V and 6 bases from J, leaving 7 bases between. There are 12 residues in the CDR3. The CDR3 here is CASSPNPGELFF. Here the CDR3 DNA reads TGTGCCAGCAGTCCTAATCCCGGGGAGCTGTTTTTT.

The V and J genes are TRBV6-1 and TRBJ1-2, with a possible D match to TRBD1 (5 bases). V lost 2 bases and J 10 bases, leaving 14 bases between the germline ends. This CDR3 comprises 13 residues. Per germline, CDR1 MNHNS and CDR2 SASEGT. In DNA, the CDR3 is TGTGCCAGCAGTGAATGGGGCATCAGCCCCTACACCTTC. This translates into CASSEWGISPYTF.

The chain recombines TRBV10-1 with TRBJ2-7; TRBD1 is a possible D gene (7 bases). The CDR3 has 14 amino acids. Germline CDR1 and CDR2: WNHNN and SYGVQD (reference sequence). Trimming cost V 6 bases and J 11 bases, with 23 bases left between them. The CDR3 bases are TGCGCCAGCAGATCCGACGCAGGGGGGCCGGGGGAGTACTTC. Translated: CASRSDAGGPGEYF.